This is a list of T cell receptor beta chains from one sample in a study of identical twins. TCRdb used MiXCR to reprocess the 5' RACE reads, holding one entry per CDR3 protein. The table has under 900,000 distinct CDR3 sequences, approximately 13% seen once. These sequences were also reported in another study, on yellow fever vaccine responses in identical twins.

The sequencing input was PBMCs. The source is a young woman in good health. Each CDR3 is given with its conserved first and last residue. A D gene is named only where the DNA matches it firmly. Size is omitted from some rows. Given values are once, few, many or a class for expanded clones.

cdr3_nt | cdr3_aa | v_call | d_call | clone_size | cdr3_length | j_call
TGTGCCACCAGTGATTTGAAGGGGGGGAGTGAGCAGTTCTTC | CATSDLKGGSEQFF | TRBV24-1 | NA | NA | 14 | TRBJ2-1
TGTGCCAGCACCCCGGGGGGGGATTTAAAGCCCCAGCATTTT | CASTPGGDLKPQHF | TRBV12-3/TRBV12-4 | NA | few | 14 | TRBJ1-5
TGTGCCACCAGTGCCGGAAACGGCAGGGGGCTGGATACGCAGTATTTT | CATSAGNGRGLDTQYF | TRBV24-1 | TRBD1 | NA | 16 | TRBJ2-3
TGTGCCAGCAGTGACTCGGAGGGGGCGTATGGCTACACCTTC | CASSDSEGAYGYTF | TRBV6-4 | TRBD1 | NA | 14 | TRBJ1-2
TGCGCCAGCAGCTTGGTAACAGGGGGTGCTAATGAAAAACTGTTTTTT | CASSLVTGGANEKLFF | TRBV5-1 | TRBD1 | NA | 16 | TRBJ1-4
TGTGCCAGCAGTTACGGGGAGGGCACTGAAGCTTTCTTT | CASSYGEGTEAFF | TRBV6-5 | NA | few | 13 | TRBJ1-1
TGTGCCAGTAGTACGAACAGGGGGTCCGAGCAGTACTTC | CASSTNRGSEQYF | TRBV19 | TRBD1 | NA | 13 | TRBJ2-7
TGTGCCAGCAGCGAACGGGACTACTCAGATACGCAGTATTTT | CASSERDYSDTQYF | TRBV7-9 | TRBD2 | NA | 14 | TRBJ2-3
TGTGCCAGCAGCTTGCGAACCGGGAGATTAAACACCGGGGAGCTGTTTTTT | CASSLRTGRLNTGELFF | TRBV7-9 | NA | NA | 17 | TRBJ2-2
TGTGCCACCTGTCCACTGTGGCGAAACACCGGGGAGCTGTTTTTT | CATCPLWRNTGELFF | TRBV3-1 | NA | NA | 15 | TRBJ2-2
TGTGCCAGCAGTCCCGCTTCCGGGAGAACGCAGTATTTT | CASSPASGRTQYF | TRBV12-3/TRBV12-4 | NA | many | 13 | TRBJ2-3
TGCGCCAGCAGCCAAGAATTTTGGGACACTGAAGCTTTCTTT | CASSQEFWDTEAFF | TRBV4-1 | NA | many | 14 | TRBJ1-1
TGCGCCAGCAGCCTAAGCACCGGGACAGGCACAGATACGCAGTATTTT | CASSLSTGTGTDTQYF | TRBV4-1 | TRBD1 | few | 16 | TRBJ2-3
TGTGCCAGCAGCTCTAGCGGGGGGGCGAACACCGGGGAGCTGTTTTTT | CASSSSGGANTGELFF | TRBV7-6 | TRBD2 | few | 16 | TRBJ2-2
TGTGCCAGCAGCCAAGGCGGACTAGCGGGAGGGGGGACCGGGGAGCTGTTTTTT | CASSQGGLAGGGTGELFF | TRBV3-1 | TRBD2 | few | 18 | TRBJ2-2
TGTGCCAGCAGCTTGGTTATGGCTAGCGGCCTGAGGGATGAGCAGTTCTTC | CASSLVMASGLRDEQFF | TRBV5-4 | TRBD2 | few | 17 | TRBJ2-1
TGTGCCAGCACCAAGGGACTGTTCACAGATACGCAGTATTTT | CASTKGLFTDTQYF | TRBV28 | NA | few | 14 | TRBJ2-3
TGTGCCAGCCCAACTAAAGGACCGAACACTGAAGCTTTCTTT | CASPTKGPNTEAFF | TRBV18 | NA | NA | 14 | TRBJ1-1
TGTGCCAGCAGCCCTGGTTCCCCCAACGAGCAGTACTTC | CASSPGSPNEQYF | TRBV11-3 | NA | NA | 13 | TRBJ2-7
TGTGCCAGCAGTTTAATAGCATCCACCGGGGAGCTGTTTTTT | CASSLIASTGELFF | TRBV12-3/TRBV12-4 | NA | few | 14 | TRBJ2-2
TGTGCCATCAGTGATTCCCTCTACCTCGGGAATGAGCAGTTCTTC | CAISDSLYLGNEQFF | TRBV10-3 | NA | few | 15 | TRBJ2-1
TGTGCCAGCAGCCCGACTAGTATTGAGCAGTTCTTC | CASSPTSIEQFF | TRBV7-9 | NA | NA | 12 | TRBJ2-1